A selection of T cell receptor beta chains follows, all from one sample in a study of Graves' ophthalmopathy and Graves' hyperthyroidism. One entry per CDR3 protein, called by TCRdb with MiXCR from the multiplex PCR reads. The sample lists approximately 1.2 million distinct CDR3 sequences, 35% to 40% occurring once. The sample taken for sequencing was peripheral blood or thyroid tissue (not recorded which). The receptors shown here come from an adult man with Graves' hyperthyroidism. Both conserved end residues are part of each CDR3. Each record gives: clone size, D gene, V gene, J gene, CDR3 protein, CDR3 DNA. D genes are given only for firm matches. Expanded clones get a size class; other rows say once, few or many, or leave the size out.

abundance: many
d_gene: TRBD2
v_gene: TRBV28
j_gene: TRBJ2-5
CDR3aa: CASSPGGRAYETQYF
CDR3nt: TGTGCCAGCAGCCCCGGCGGGAGGGCCTATGAGACCCAGTACTTC

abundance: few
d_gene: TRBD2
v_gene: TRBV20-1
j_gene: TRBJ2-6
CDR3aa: CSAPRLAGVDGANVLTF
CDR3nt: TGCAGTGCCCCTAGACTAGCGGGAGTAGATGGGGCCAACGTCCTGACTTTC

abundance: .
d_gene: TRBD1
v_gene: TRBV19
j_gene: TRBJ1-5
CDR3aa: CASGTGANQPQHF
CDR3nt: TGTGCCAGTGGGACAGGGGCCAATCAGCCCCAGCATTTT

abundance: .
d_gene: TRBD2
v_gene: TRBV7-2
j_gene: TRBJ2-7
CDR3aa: CASHPLAGVSTDEQYF
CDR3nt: TGTGCCAGCCACCCACTAGCGGGAGTTTCAACTGACGAGCAGTACTTC

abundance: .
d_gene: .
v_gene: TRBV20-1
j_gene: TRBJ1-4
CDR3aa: CSTWQASSNEKLFF
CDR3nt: TGCAGTACCTGGCAGGCCAGCTCAAATGAAAAACTGTTTTTT

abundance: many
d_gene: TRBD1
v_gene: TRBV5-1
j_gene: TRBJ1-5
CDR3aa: CASSPGTENQPQHF
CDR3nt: TGCGCCAGCAGCCCCGGGACAGAAAATCAGCCCCAGCATTTT

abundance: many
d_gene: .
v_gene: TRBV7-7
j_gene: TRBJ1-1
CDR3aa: CASSEGFGTEAFF
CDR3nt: TGTGCCAGCAGTGAGGGGTTTGGCACTGAAGCTTTCTTT

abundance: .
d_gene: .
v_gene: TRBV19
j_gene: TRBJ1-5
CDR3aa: CASNPGGFSQPQHF
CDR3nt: TGTGCCAGTAATCCGGGGGGCTTTAGTCAGCCCCAGCATTTT

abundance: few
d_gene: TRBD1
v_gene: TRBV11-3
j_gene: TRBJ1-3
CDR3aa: CASSSRQGAIDFSGNTIYF
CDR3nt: TGTGCCAGCAGCTCACGACAGGGGGCTATAGATTTCTCTGGAAACACCATATATTTT

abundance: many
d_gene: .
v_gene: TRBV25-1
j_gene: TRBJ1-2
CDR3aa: CASSRGTSYGYTF
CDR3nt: TGTGCCAGCAGTCGGGGGACCTCCTATGGCTACACCTTC

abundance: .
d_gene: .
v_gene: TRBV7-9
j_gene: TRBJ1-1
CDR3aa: CASTIFNTEAFF
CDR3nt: TGTGCCAGCACCATATTTAACACTGAAGCTTTCTTT

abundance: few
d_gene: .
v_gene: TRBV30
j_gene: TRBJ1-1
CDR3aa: CAYSQGGGTEAFF
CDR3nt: TGTGCCTACTCACAGGGAGGAGGGACTGAAGCTTTCTTT

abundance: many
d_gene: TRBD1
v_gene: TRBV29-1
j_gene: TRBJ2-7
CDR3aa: CSVGQGRSYEQYF
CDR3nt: TGCAGCGTAGGACAGGGGAGATCCTACGAGCAGTACTTC

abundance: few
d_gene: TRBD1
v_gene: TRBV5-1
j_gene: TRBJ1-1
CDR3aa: CASSGTTGGTEAFF
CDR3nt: TGCGCCAGCAGCGGTACGACAGGGGGCACTGAAGCTTTCTTT

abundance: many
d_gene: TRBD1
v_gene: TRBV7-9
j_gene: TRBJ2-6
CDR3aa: CASSPGTVGANVLTF
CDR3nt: TGTGCCAGCAGCCCCGGGACAGTGGGGGCCAACGTCCTGACTTTC

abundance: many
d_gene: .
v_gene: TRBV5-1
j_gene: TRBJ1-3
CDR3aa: CASSLTGLGNTIYF
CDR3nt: TGCGCCAGCAGCTTAACAGGGCTCGGAAACACCATATATTTT

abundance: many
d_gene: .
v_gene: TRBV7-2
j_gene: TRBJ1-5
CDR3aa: CASSRRGDQPQHF
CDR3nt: TGTGCCAGCAGCCGACGGGGCGATCAGCCCCAGCATTTT

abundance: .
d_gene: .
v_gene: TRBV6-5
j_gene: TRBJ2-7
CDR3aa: CAISYSGPYEQYF
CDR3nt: TGTGCCATCAGTTACTCGGGGCCCTACGAGCAGTACTTC

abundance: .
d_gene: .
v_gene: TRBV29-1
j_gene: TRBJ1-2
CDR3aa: CSVLAGGQTGGYTF
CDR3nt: TGCAGCGTTCTGGCGGGGGGGCAGACTGGTGGCTACACCTTC

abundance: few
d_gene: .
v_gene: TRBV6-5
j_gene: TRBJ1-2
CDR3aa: CASSQGGGAGGYTF
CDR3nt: TGTGCCAGCAGTCAAGGGGGAGGGGCCGGTGGCTACACCTTC

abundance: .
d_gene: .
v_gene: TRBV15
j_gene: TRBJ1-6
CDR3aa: CATSTRGQLNSPLHF
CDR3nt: TGTGCCACCAGCACTAGAGGACAGCTAAATTCACCCCTCCACTTT

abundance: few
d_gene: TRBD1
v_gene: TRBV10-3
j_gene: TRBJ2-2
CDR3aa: CASRTGTGYSGELFF
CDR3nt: TGTGCCAGCAGGACCGGGACAGGGTATTCCGGGGAGCTGTTTTTT

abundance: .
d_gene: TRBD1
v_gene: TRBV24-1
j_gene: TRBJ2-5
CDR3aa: CATSDFQGAGETQYF
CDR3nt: TGTGCCACCAGTGATTTCCAGGGGGCGGGAGAGACCCAGTACTTC

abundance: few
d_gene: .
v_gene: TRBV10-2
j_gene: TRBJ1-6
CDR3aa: CASSESSGTGSNNSPLHF
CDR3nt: TGCGCCAGCAGTGAGTCGTCAGGGACTGGCTCCAATAATTCACCCCTCCACTTT

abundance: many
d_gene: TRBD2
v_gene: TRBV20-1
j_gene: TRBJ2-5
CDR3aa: CSASVRVAGDETQYF
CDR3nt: TGCAGTGCTAGCGTCCGCGTAGCGGGAGATGAGACCCAGTACTTC

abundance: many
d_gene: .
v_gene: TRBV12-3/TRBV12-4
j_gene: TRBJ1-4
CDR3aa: CASSSRGIEKLFF
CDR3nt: TGTGCCAGCAGTTCCAGGGGTATCGAAAAACTGTTTTTT

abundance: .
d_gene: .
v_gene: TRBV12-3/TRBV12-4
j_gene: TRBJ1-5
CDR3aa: CASSFRGETQHF
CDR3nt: TGTGCCAGCAGTTTCCGGGGTGAGACCCAGCATTTT

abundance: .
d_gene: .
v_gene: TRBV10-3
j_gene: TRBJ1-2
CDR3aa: CAISDLGRLLNYGYTF
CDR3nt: TGTGCCATCAGTGATCTGGGCAGGCTTTTAAACTATGGCTACACCTTC

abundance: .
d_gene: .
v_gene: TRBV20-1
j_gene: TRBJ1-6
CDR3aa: CSARDSRRSPLHF
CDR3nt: TGCAGTGCTAGAGACTCGAGACGGTCACCCCTCCACTTT

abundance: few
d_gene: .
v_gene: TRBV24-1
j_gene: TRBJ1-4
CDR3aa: CATSAGEANEKLFF
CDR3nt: TGTGCCACCAGTGCGGGGGAGGCTAATGAAAAACTGTTTTTT

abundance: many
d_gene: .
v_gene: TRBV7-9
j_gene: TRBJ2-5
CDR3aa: CASSFGSGVQTQYF
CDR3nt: TGTGCCAGCAGCTTCGGATCAGGGGTGCAGACCCAGTACTTC

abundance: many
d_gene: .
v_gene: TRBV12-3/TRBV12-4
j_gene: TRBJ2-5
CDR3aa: CASSPHAVPEETQYF
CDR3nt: TGTGCCAGCAGTCCCCACGCGGTCCCCGAAGAGACCCAGTACTTC

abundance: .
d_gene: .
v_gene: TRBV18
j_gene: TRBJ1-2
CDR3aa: CASSPKRDYYGYTF
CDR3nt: TGTGCCAGCTCACCCAAAAGGGACTACTATGGCTACACCTTC

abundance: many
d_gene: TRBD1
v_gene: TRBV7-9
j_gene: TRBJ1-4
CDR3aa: CASSTDRGRREKLFF
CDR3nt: TGTGCCAGCAGCACCGACAGGGGGCGAAGGGAAAAACTGTTTTTT

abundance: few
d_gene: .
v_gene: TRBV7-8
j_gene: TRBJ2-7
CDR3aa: CASDEDSSYEQYF
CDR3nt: TGTGCCAGTGATGAAGACAGCTCCTACGAGCAGTACTTC

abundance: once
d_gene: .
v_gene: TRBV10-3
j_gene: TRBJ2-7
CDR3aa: CASSVDAQGYEQYF
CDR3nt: TGTGCCAGCAGTGTGGACGCACAGGGTTACGAGCAGTACTTC

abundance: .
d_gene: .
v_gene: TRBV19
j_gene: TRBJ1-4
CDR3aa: CASSRQSPATNEKLFF
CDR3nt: TGTGCCAGTAGTAGACAATCCCCGGCAACTAATGAAAAACTGTTTTTT

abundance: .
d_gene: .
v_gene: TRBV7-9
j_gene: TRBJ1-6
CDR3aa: CASSFDLVSPLHF
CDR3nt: TGTGCCAGCAGCTTCGACTTGGTTTCACCCCTCCACTTT

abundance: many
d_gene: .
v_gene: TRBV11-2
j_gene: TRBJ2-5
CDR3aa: CASSPRSPSSETQYF
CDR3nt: TGTGCCAGCAGCCCCCGGAGCCCCAGTAGTGAGACCCAGTACTTC

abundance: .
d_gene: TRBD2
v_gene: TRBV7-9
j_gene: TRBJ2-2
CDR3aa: CASSGTGLAGKNTGELFF
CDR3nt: TGTGCCAGCAGCGGAACGGGACTAGCGGGGAAGAACACCGGGGAGCTGTTTTTT

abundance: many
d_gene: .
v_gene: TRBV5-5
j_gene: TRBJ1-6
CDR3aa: CASSWGRTENSPLHF
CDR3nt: TGTGCCAGCAGCTGGGGGCGGACGGAAAATTCACCCCTCCACTTT

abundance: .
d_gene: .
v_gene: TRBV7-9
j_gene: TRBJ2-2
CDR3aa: CASSLGGRDTGELFF
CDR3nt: TGTGCCAGCAGCTTAGGGGGCCGGGATACCGGGGAGCTGTTTTTT

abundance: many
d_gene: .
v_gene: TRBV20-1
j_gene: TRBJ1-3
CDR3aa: CSASDRSSSGNTIYF
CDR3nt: TGCAGTGCTAGCGACAGGTCGAGCTCTGGAAACACCATATATTTT

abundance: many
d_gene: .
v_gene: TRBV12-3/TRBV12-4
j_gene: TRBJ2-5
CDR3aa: CASSLAREATQYF
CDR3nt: TGTGCCAGCAGTTTAGCGCGAGAGGCGACCCAGTACTTC

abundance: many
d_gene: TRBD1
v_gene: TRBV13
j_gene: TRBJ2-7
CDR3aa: CASSHRQGRPQDEQYF
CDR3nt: TGTGCCAGCAGCCACAGACAGGGCCGTCCTCAAGACGAGCAGTACTTC

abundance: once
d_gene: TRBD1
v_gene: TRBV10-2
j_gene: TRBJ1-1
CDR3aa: CASSDAAPGGNTEAFF
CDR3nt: TGCGCCAGCAGTGATGCTGCCCCAGGGGGGAACACTGAAGCTTTCTTT

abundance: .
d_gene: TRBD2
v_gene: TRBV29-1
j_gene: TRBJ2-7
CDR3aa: CSSSGGAYEQYF
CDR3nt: TGCAGCTCTAGCGGGGGGGCCTACGAGCAGTACTTC

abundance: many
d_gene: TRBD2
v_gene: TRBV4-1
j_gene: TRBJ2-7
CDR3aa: CASSQDWEGLSSYEQYF
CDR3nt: TGCGCCAGCAGCCAAGATTGGGAGGGACTCAGCTCCTACGAGCAGTACTTC

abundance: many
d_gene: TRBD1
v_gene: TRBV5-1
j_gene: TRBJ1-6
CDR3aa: CASSDRTGRSYNSPLHF
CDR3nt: TGCGCCAGCAGCGACAGGACAGGACGCTCCTATAATTCACCCCTCCACTTT

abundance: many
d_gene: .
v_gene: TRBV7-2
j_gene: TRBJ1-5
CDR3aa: CASSSLGSNLKQPQHF
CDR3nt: TGTGCCAGCAGCTCACTTGGGAGCAACCTCAAGCAGCCCCAGCATTTT

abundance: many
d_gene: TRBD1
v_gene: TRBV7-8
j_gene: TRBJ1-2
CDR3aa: CASSLTRETDRGPGGYTF
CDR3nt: TGTGCCAGCAGCCTTACCCGTGAGACTGACAGGGGGCCGGGAGGCTACACCTTC

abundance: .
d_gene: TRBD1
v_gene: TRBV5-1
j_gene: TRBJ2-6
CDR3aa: CASSHSGQEVSGANVLTF
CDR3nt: TGCGCCAGCAGCCATTCGGGACAGGAAGTCTCTGGGGCCAACGTCCTGACTTTC

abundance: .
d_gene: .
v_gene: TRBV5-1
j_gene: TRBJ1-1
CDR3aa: CASSLGRGGVATEAFF
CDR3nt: TGCGCCAGCAGCCTAGGTCGTGGTGGGGTAGCCACTGAAGCTTTCTTT

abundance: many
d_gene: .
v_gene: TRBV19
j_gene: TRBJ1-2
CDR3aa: CASSPLTATGYTF
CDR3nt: TGTGCCAGTAGTCCACTGACAGCGACGGGCTACACCTTC

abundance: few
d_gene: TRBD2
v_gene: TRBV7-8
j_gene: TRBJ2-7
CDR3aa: CAIAGGGYEQYF
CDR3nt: TGTGCCATCGCTGGGGGGGGTTACGAGCAGTACTTC

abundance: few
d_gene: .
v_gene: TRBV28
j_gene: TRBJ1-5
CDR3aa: CASTPWGSNQPQHF
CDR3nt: TGTGCCAGCACTCCATGGGGTAGCAATCAGCCCCAGCATTTT

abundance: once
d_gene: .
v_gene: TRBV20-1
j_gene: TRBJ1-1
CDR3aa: CSAKDSMNTEAFF
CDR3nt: TGCAGTGCTAAGGACAGCATGAACACTGAAGCTTTCTTT

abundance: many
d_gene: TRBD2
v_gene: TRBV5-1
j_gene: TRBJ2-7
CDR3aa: CASSSRTGTSGSYEQYF
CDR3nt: TGCGCCAGCAGCTCGCGAACCGGGACTAGCGGCTCCTACGAGCAGTACTTC